Listed here is a single T cell receptor (beta chain). Antigen: not known. This specimen belongs to a study of monozygotic twins with inflammatory bowel disease. Study-wide results and limits: Concordance status among twins (concordant versus discordant) showed no link to repertoire similarity, possibly from limited power. Healthy co-twins exceeded IBD patients in TCRbeta diversity as measured by inverse Simpson. Evidence did not back any single strong signal or clonotype linked to IBD.

No DNA is given; TCRdb re-called the 5' RACE reads and lists each CDR3 protein once. Recorded for this sample: hundreds of thousands of distinct CDR3 sequences. CDR1 and CDR2 from the germline V gene are KGHSH and LQKENI. This CDR3 is built from 14 residues. The chain is built from TRBV18 and TRBJ1-1. The material sequenced was blood. The clonotype originates from a human donor with ulcerative colitis or Crohn's disease, or a healthy co-twin of an affected twin (not recorded which). The CDR3 protein is CASSPSGINTEAFF.